Given below is one T cell receptor beta chain in context. Antigen unknown. The data stem from a study of tumor-infiltrating lymphocytes in primary liver carcinoma. About the research overall: Productive TCRbeta reads per sample were roughly 3.5 to 7.13 million, not differing by tissue. Study-wide findings and caveats: Less overlap was seen in tumor-adjacent and tumor-blood pairs than in tumor region pairs.

Scientists recovered RNA and DNA together from roughly 18-30 mg of unsorted bulk tissue. Treatment of the patients' primary liver carcinoma consisted of surgical resection. The study sampled five separate regions from each tumor. V shed 8 bases, J shed 9 bases, and the junction held 13 bases outside the gene matches. Germline assignment: CDR1 SQVTM and CDR2 ANQGSEA. The CDR3 is 14 amino acids. From roughly 0.45 ug total RNA, TCR beta cDNA was generated with a primer in the constant region. Slightly modified ARM-PCR served as the procedure for the TCR beta libraries. These libraries came from three rounds of nested multiplex PCR. TRBV1-TRBV30 forward primers paired with a C-beta reverse primer were used in the first two PCR rounds, which ran about 11 cycles each. TCRdb processed the multiplex PCR reads anew with MiXCR; each CDR3 protein has one entry. This table has 70,000 to 85,000 distinct CDR3 sequences, 65% to 75% appearing once.

Sequencing used liver tumor tissue from sampling region 4. The subset is: tumor region T4, right-lateral pole. This rearrangement joins TRBV29-1 to TRBJ2-1, with 10 bases lining up with TRBD1. The TCR originated in a woman aged 55-75 years with primary liver carcinoma and hepatitis B virus infection. Here the CDR3 reads CSLRTGGPYVEQFF. For the CDR3, the DNA is TGCAGCTTGAGGACAGGGGGACCCTACGTTGAGCAGTTCTTC.